One sample yielded the 11 T cell receptor beta chains listed below, sequenced in a study of identical twins. TCRdb fed the 5' RACE reads into MiXCR, producing one record per CDR3 protein. Found here are 310,000 or so distinct CDR3 sequences, around 9.7% of them singletons; the top ten hold 7% to 8.5%. This sample also appeared in a second study, on yellow fever vaccine responses in identical twins.

The sample comprised CD8+ T cells sorted from blood. Receptors were obtained from a woman between 18 and 29 years old in good health.

The chain is built from TRBV7-3 and TRBJ2-1; D might be TRBD1 (6 bases). CDR1 SGHTA and CDR2 FQGTGA come from the germline V gene. The length of the CDR3 is 15 residues. With 4 bases removed from V and 5 bases from J, the gap between germline ends came to 15 bases. CDR3 sequence (DNA): TGTGCCAGCAGCTCGGCTATAGGGACAAACAATGAGCAGTTCTTC. This codes for CASSSAIGTNNEQFF.

This clonotype was seen a few times. V usage is TRBV30 and J usage is TRBJ2-2, with D perhaps matching TRBD2 (5 bases). Germline V gene lookup returns CDR1 GTSNPN and CDR2 SVGIG (reference sequence). The CDR3 consists of 12 residues. Between the trimmed V and J ends, which lost 3 bases and 6 bases, there was a span of 8 bases. The DNA of the CDR3 is TGTGCCTGGAGCCACGGGGCCGGGGAGCTGTTTTTT. Translated, it gives CAWSHGAGELFF.

The J gene is TRBJ2-6, the V gene TRBV12-3 or TRBV12-4, with D unclear. The CDR3 consists of 16 residues. V shed 6 bases and J shed 0 bases, with 12 bases lying between them. The CDR3 reads CASSGTEFSGANVLTF. The CDR3 coding sequence is TGTGCCAGCAGCGGAACGGAATTCTCTGGGGCCAACGTCCTGACTTTC.

This clonotype was picked up many times. The chain joins TRBV20-1 to TRBJ2-7; D not resolved. With 3 bases removed from V and 0 bases from J, the gap between germline ends came to 9 bases. CDR1 is DFQATT and CDR2 is SNEGSKA in the germline V gene (reference sequence). The CDR3 contains 13 residues. CDR3 protein: CSARTKSSYEQYF. CDR3 DNA sequence: TGCAGTGCTAGGACAAAGAGCTCCTACGAGCAGTACTTC.

The chain has TRBV28 and TRBJ2-5; weak D call: TRBD2 (6 bases). The CDR3 extends over 17 amino acids. V was pared by 7 bases and J by 5 bases, with 26 bases between. The V gene's germline CDR1 is MDHEN and CDR2 SYDVKM. CDR3 sequence: CASKRSLAAPGWETQYF. CDR3 DNA: TGTGCCAGCAAACGAAGCTTAGCGGCCCCAGGGTGGGAGACCCAGTACTTC.

This clonotype was seen many times. The genes are TRBV20-1 and TRBJ2-1; possibly TRBD1 or TRBD2 for D (5 bases each). CDR1 is DFQATT, CDR2 SNEGSKA, per germline (reference sequence). The CDR3 is made up of 15 amino acids. Deletions cut 0 bases from V and 3 bases from J, with 12 bases between. The CDR3 DNA reads as TGCAGTGCTAGAGAGATGGGGGATCTCTACAATGAGCAGTTCTTC. Translating it yields CSAREMGDLYNEQFF.

This clonotype showed up many times. The gene calls are TRBV7-9 and TRBJ2-5, with D hard to call. This CDR3 spans 17 amino acids. Trimming stripped 5 bases from V and 2 bases from J, with 21 bases between. Germline V CDR1 and CDR2: SEHNR, FQNEAQ (reference sequence). In nucleotides, the CDR3 is TGTGCCAGCAGCGATTTAAGTGTGGGGTTTCTGCAAGAGACCCAGTACTTC. Protein product: CASSDLSVGFLQETQYF. Full variable domain (rest looked up from reference TRBV7-9 and TRBJ2-5): DTGVSQNPRHKITKRGQNVTFRCDPISEHNRLYWYRQTLGQGPEFLTYFQNEAQLEKSRLLSDRFSAERPKGSFSTLEIQRTEQGDSAMYLCASSDLSVGFLQETQYFGPGTRLLVL.

Ten or more counts support this clonotype. The genes are TRBV6-5 and TRBJ2-7; D perhaps matches TRBD2 (6 bases). Trimming cost V 10 bases and J 2 bases, with 39 bases left between them. Germline-derived CDR1 and CDR2 are MNHEY and SVGAGI. The CDR3 length is 21 residues. CDR3 sequence reads: CAKTYWGDVQRKVWVPYEQYF. CDR3 in DNA: TGTGCCAAAACCTACTGGGGGGACGTTCAAAGAAAGGTTTGGGTCCCCTACGAGCAGTACTTC.

This rearrangement joins TRBV7-2 to TRBJ2-3, with 11 nucleotides matching TRBD2. The length of the CDR3 is 15 residues. The V gene end was trimmed by 7 bases and the J gene end by 4 bases; junction bases not matched to a gene: 7. Germline V gene data show CDR1 as SGHTA and CDR2 as FQGNSA. The CDR3 protein is CASILAGGRADTQYF. The DNA for the CDR3 is TGTGCCAGCATTTTAGCGGGGGGGCGGGCAGATACGCAGTATTTT.

The chain employs TRBV13 and TRBJ2-3; D may be TRBD1 (6 bases). The CDR3 is 18 amino acids. Germline values: CDR1 PRHDT, CDR2 FYEKMQ (reference sequence). Written as DNA, the CDR3 is TGTACCATCAGCTTCGTCGGTTTGGGGGCCGGGTCCACAGATACGCAGTATTTT. Translated, it gives CTISFVGLGAGSTDTQYF.

This clonotype was seen at least ten times. The chain has TRBV4-3 and TRBJ2-5; D is unclear. Trimming cost V 2 bases and J 0 bases, with 13 bases left between them. Germline loops: CDR1 LGHNA, CDR2 YSLEER. The CDR3 runs to 16 residues. This chain's CDR3 is CASSQSPRNHQETQYF. The CDR3 DNA reads TGCGCCAGCAGCCAAAGTCCGCGCAATCACCAAGAGACCCAGTACTTC.